This is a list of T cell receptor beta chains from one sample in a study of early T cells in non-severe SARS-CoV-2 infection. TCRdb recomputed calls from the 5' RACE reads with MiXCR, one row per CDR3 protein. This repertoire shows roughly 34,000 distinct CDR3 sequences, approximately 4.4% found once; its top ten account for over 6.5%. Input material: whole blood. These receptors all stem from an adult who was a healthcare worker with PCR-confirmed SARS-CoV-2 infection or an uninfected control (not recorded which). Both conserved end residues are part of each CDR3. The D gene is left open where the match is weak. The size of a clone is reported for some rows only, either as once, few or many, or as a class for expanded clones.

V	size	J	D	DNA	CDR3
TRBV5-1	few	TRBJ2-3	-	TGCGCCAGCAGCTTGGACGGGGGCCACACAGATACGCAGTATTTT	CASSLDGGHTDTQYF
TRBV28	few	TRBJ2-7	-	TGTGCCAGCAGAAGATACGGGCGTGCCTACGAGCAGTACTTC	CASRRYGRAYEQYF
TRBV7-9	many	TRBJ1-1	-	TGTGCCAGCAGCTTTCAGGGCCAGAACACTGAAGCTTTCTTT	CASSFQGQNTEAFF
TRBV19	-	TRBJ2-1	-	TGTGCCAGTAGTATGTATAGGGTGTCGGTCGATGAGCAGTTCTTC	CASSMYRVSVDEQFF
TRBV2	few	TRBJ2-1	-	TGTGCCAGCAGTGAACGATGGACAACTTCCTACAATGAGCAGTTCTTC	CASSERWTTSYNEQFF
TRBV12-3/TRBV12-4	many	TRBJ2-1	-	TGTGCCAGCAGTTTGGAGAGGGTCGGAAATGAGCAGTTCTTC	CASSLERVGNEQFF
TRBV3-1	-	TRBJ2-7	TRBD2	TGTGCCAGTGAGGACAGCGGGAGCTCCTACGAGCAGTACTTC	CASEDSGSSYEQYF
TRBV20-1	many	TRBJ2-7	TRBD1	TGCAGTGCTAGAACCCCACAGGGGATCTACGAGCAGTACTTC	CSARTPQGIYEQYF
TRBV14	few	TRBJ2-2	TRBD2	TGTGCCAGCAGCCACTCTAAAGGGCTAGCGGGGAACACCGGGGAGCTGTTTTTT	CASSHSKGLAGNTGELFF
TRBV7-2	-	TRBJ2-5	-	TGTGCCAGCAGCAGGGACCATACTCAAGAGACCCAGTACTTC	CASSRDHTQETQYF
TRBV7-2	-	TRBJ1-1	-	TGTGCCAGCAGCTTCCCTCAGAGGAACACTGAAGCTTTCTTT	CASSFPQRNTEAFF
TRBV7-9	many	TRBJ2-3	TRBD2	TGTGCCAGCGTGGTGGGGGGGAGCACAGATACGCAGTATTTT	CASVVGGSTDTQYF
TRBV4-3	many	TRBJ2-7	-	TGCGCCAGCAGCCAAGATTATCCAGACTCCTACGAGCAGTACTTC	CASSQDYPDSYEQYF
TRBV15	many	TRBJ1-1	-	TGTGCCACCAGCAGAGACAGGGAAGGCACTGAAGCTTTCTTT	CATSRDREGTEAFF
TRBV14	many	TRBJ2-1	TRBD2	TGTGCCAGCAGCCCTGGACTAGTCTGGGGGAAAAATGAGCAGTTCTTC	CASSPGLVWGKNEQFF
TRBV6-5	many	TRBJ2-5	-	TGTGCCAGCAGTCCAGGGGACTTAAAAGAGACCCAGTACTTC	CASSPGDLKETQYF
TRBV9	many	TRBJ1-6	-	TGTGCCAGCAGCGTAGCTGGATCACCCCTCCACTTT	CASSVAGSPLHF
TRBV29-1	many	TRBJ2-2	-	TGCAGCGTTTTCCATGGGCCTAACACCGGGGAGCTGTTTTTT	CSVFHGPNTGELFF
TRBV20-1	few	TRBJ2-3	-	TGCAGTGCTAGAGACGGTGGCGCAGATACGCAGTATTTT	CSARDGGADTQYF
TRBV5-4	-	TRBJ2-7	-	TGTGCCAGCAGCGGCGGGACGGACTACGAGCAGTACTTC	CASSGGTDYEQYF
TRBV28	-	TRBJ1-2	-	TGTGCCAGCAGCCCCTATAGGGGGGGAACTACGGAGGGCTATGGCTACACCTTC	CASSPYRGGTTEGYGYTF
TRBV6-4	many	TRBJ2-1	-	TGTGCCAGCAGTGACGGGGGGGCCAATGAGCAGTTCTTC	CASSDGGANEQFF
TRBV11-2	many	TRBJ2-7	TRBD1	TGTGCCAGCAGCTTAAGGGGGGACAGGGTTTCCTACGAGCAGTACTTC	CASSLRGDRVSYEQYF
TRBV18	few	TRBJ2-2	-	TGTGCCAGCTCACCATTGACCCGCCAGGGGACAAGTCCCGGGGAGCTGTTTTTT	CASSPLTRQGTSPGELFF
TRBV7-2	few	TRBJ2-3	-	TGTGCCAGCAACCTAGTCGGGGGCCCCGCGGATACGCAGTATTTT	CASNLVGGPADTQYF
TRBV28	few	TRBJ1-1	-	TGTGCCAGCAGTTTTCCCAGGGTCGAAATGGGGACTGAAGCTTTCTTT	CASSFPRVEMGTEAFF
TRBV7-2	many	TRBJ1-2	TRBD1	TGTGCCAGCAGCCCAGGGCTAGGACAGGGTCACTATGGCTACACCTTC	CASSPGLGQGHYGYTF
TRBV9	many	TRBJ2-7	-	TGTGCCAGCAGCGTAGGGGACGGCTACGAGCAGTACTTC	CASSVGDGYEQYF
TRBV30	many	TRBJ2-7	-	TGTGCCTGGAGTGGAGGGTACGGCTCCTACGAGCAGTACTTC	CAWSGGYGSYEQYF
TRBV7-6	many	TRBJ2-2	-	TGTGCCAGCGTCCCAATTAACACCGGGGAGCTGTTTTTT	CASVPINTGELFF
TRBV3-1	-	TRBJ2-6	-	TGTGCCAGCAGCTCAAGGGCCAACGTCCTGACTTTC	CASSSRANVLTF
TRBV7-2	many	TRBJ2-5	TRBD1	TGTGCCAGCAGCCCCTACCGGGACAGTCGAGAGACCCAGTACTTC	CASSPYRDSRETQYF
TRBV12-3/TRBV12-4	-	TRBJ2-3	TRBD2	TGTGCCAGCAGTCGTAATAGCGGGGGTCGAGATACGCAGTATTTT	CASSRNSGGRDTQYF
TRBV6-2/TRBV6-3	many	TRBJ2-3	TRBD1	TGTGCCAGCAGTGCATACCGGGACAGGGGAAAAGATACGCAGTATTTT	CASSAYRDRGKDTQYF
TRBV6-5	-	TRBJ2-4	-	TGTGCCAGCAGTTACTCGAGTGGGGGACTAGCCAAAAACATTCAGTACTTC	CASSYSSGGLAKNIQYF
TRBV5-1	-	TRBJ2-5	-	TGCGCCACGAAGAGACAAGGTCCTGAGGAGACCCAGTACTTC	CATKRQGPEETQYF
TRBV11-2	medium-sized	TRBJ2-3	-	TGTGCCAGCAGCTTTTTCGGGGGTGTGCCAGATACGCAGTATTTT	CASSFFGGVPDTQYF
TRBV6-1	few	TRBJ2-7	TRBD2	TGTGCCAGCATTCAGGCGGGGGGCCAGACCTACGAGCAGTACTTC	CASIQAGGQTYEQYF
TRBV7-8	few	TRBJ1-1	-	TGTGCCAGCACCCCCTTCCCCAAGGGGAGGGGAACTGAAGCTTTCTTT	CASTPFPKGRGTEAFF
TRBV7-2	medium-sized	TRBJ2-7	-	TGTGCCAGCAGCTTATCGGCAGGACTCACCTACGAGCAGTACTTC	CASSLSAGLTYEQYF
TRBV7-9	many	TRBJ2-5	-	TGTGCCAGCAGCTTAGCGCTGAGGGAAGAGACCCAGTACTTC	CASSLALREETQYF
TRBV5-4	many	TRBJ1-6	TRBD1	TGTGCCAGCAGCGGCCGACAGGGGAGCTCCTATAATTCACCCCTCCACTTT	CASSGRQGSSYNSPLHF
TRBV13	many	TRBJ1-5	-	TGTGCCAGCAGCGGGGACGGCAATCAGCCCCAGCATTTT	CASSGDGNQPQHF
TRBV11-2	many	TRBJ2-3	TRBD2	TGTGCCAGCAGCTTAGCCCCCGGGACTAGCGGCATATTCACAGATACGCAGTATTTT	CASSLAPGTSGIFTDTQYF
TRBV5-1	few	TRBJ1-2	TRBD1	TGCGCCAGCAGCATCAGGGACAGAGATGGCTACACCTTC	CASSIRDRDGYTF
TRBV7-6	many	TRBJ2-6	TRBD1	TGTGCCAGCAGCCTACAGGGGGCTGGGGCCAACGTCCTGACTTTC	CASSLQGAGANVLTF
TRBV20-1	many	TRBJ2-4	TRBD2	TGCAGTGCTCCAGCGGGGGGGCCGGCCAAAAACATTCAGTACTTC	CSAPAGGPAKNIQYF
TRBV7-9	many	TRBJ1-1	-	TGTGCCAGCAGCTTAGTTCAGGTGAACACTGAAGCTTTCTTT	CASSLVQVNTEAFF
TRBV7-9	medium-sized	TRBJ1-1	-	TGTGCCAGCAGCCAGACAGTGATGAACACTGAAGCTTTCTTT	CASSQTVMNTEAFF
TRBV3-1	many	TRBJ2-3	TRBD2	TGTGCCAGCAGCCAAGGAAGCACTAGCGGGGGGGCAGGTGATACGCAGTATTTT	CASSQGSTSGGAGDTQYF
TRBV7-2	many	TRBJ1-2	TRBD1	TGTGCCAGCAGCTTAGGGACAGGGGCTATGGCTAACTATGGCTACACCTTC	CASSLGTGAMANYGYTF
TRBV30	many	TRBJ1-5	-	TGTGCCTGGAGTGTAACCTCCCCATCGGCCGGATCGCCCCAGCATTTT	CAWSVTSPSAGSPQHF
TRBV20-1	many	TRBJ1-6	-	TGCAGTGCCGGGACATTGTATAATTCACCCCTCCACTTT	CSAGTLYNSPLHF
TRBV21-1	many	TRBJ2-7	-	TGTGCCAGCAGCGAAGCGGGGTCCAGCTCCTACGAGCAGTACTTC	CASSEAGSSSYEQYF
TRBV7-2	many	TRBJ2-2	-	TGTGCCATCCGGGGGCCTAACACCGGGGAGCTGTTTTTT	CAIRGPNTGELFF